Listed below are T cell receptor beta chains from one sample, sequenced in a study of blood T cell repertoires in COVID-19. Method: immunoSEQ multiplex PCR; TCRdb's copy keeps in-frame clones and lacks some. The repertoire holds about 270,000 clones, with around 89% as singletons. Sequences were obtained from PBMCs or T cells enriched from blood (not recorded which). These receptors were taken from a woman in her 30s with acute COVID-19. The CDR3 runs from the conserved cysteine through the conserved F or W. D genes are given only for firm matches.

TRBD2	TRBJ2-3	TRBV11-2	TGTGCCAGCAGCTTAGGGTCTAGCGGGAGGACAGATACGCAGTATTTT	CASSLGSSGRTDTQYF
-	TRBJ2-1	TRBV4-1	TGCGCCAGCAGCCAGGTCGGGACTGGGGGTCACAATGAGCAGTTCTTC	CASSQVGTGGHNEQFF
TRBD2	TRBJ2-7	TRBV10-2	TGCGCCAGCAGTCTTTCTAGCGGCTACGAGCAGTACTTC	CASSLSSGYEQYF
TRBD2	TRBJ2-7	TRBV7-9	TGTGCCAGCAGCATGACTAGCGGGAAGTACGAGCAGTACTTC	CASSMTSGKYEQYF
-	TRBJ1-6	TRBV4-1	TGCGCCAGCAGCCGGAGTGGTTCACCCCTCCACTTT	CASSRSGSPLHF
TRBD1	TRBJ1-2	TRBV27	TGTGCCAGCAGTCCGTCAGGGGGCGGACTTTTAGGCTACACCTTC	CASSPSGGGLLGYTF
-	TRBJ1-1	TRBV5-1	TGCGCCAGCAGCTTGGGAGGAGGAGCCATCACTGAAGCTTTCTTT	CASSLGGGAITEAFF
TRBD1	TRBJ1-5	TRBV6-4	TGTGCCAGGGGATTTAACAGGGGGGATCAGCCCCAGCATTTT	CARGFNRGDQPQHF
TRBD1	TRBJ2-5	TRBV7-2	TGTGCCAGCAGCTTACACAGGGGAGAGACCCAGTACTTC	CASSLHRGETQYF
TRBD1	TRBJ2-7	TRBV7-9	TGTGCCAGCAGCTCTACAGGGGTGGTAACCTACGAGCAGTACTTC	CASSSTGVVTYEQYF
-	TRBJ1-5	TRBV12-3/TRBV12-4	TGTGCCAGCAGTCCCGGGGGGCCCCAGCATTTT	CASSPGGPQHF
-	TRBJ1-5	TRBV6-2/TRBV6-3	TGTGCCAGCAGTTACTCAGGGGCCCTCAATCAGCCCCAGCATTTT	CASSYSGALNQPQHF
TRBD2	TRBJ2-1	TRBV6-4	TGTGCCAGCAGCCCTGGGACTAGCGTTTCGACCGGGCAGTTCTTC	CASSPGTSVSTGQFF
TRBD1	TRBJ2-3	TRBV19	TGTGCCAGTAGTATAGACCTACAGGGGATTGGCACAGATACGCAGTATTTT	CASSIDLQGIGTDTQYF
-	TRBJ2-7	TRBV4-1	TGCGCCAGCAGCCAAGATGGTACGGGGAGGACCTACGAGCAGTACTTC	CASSQDGTGRTYEQYF
TRBD1	TRBJ2-3	TRBV29-1	TGCAGCGTCACAGAAGTCAGGGGGCTCGGTTCCCGGGATACGCAGTATTTT	CSVTEVRGLGSRDTQYF
-	TRBJ1-1	TRBV5-1	TGCGCCAGCAGCTTACGAGGACTCCTCACTGAAGCTTTCTTT	CASSLRGLLTEAFF
-	TRBJ2-1	TRBV5-1	TGCGCCAGCAGCTCCGACAATGAGCAGTTCTTC	CASSSDNEQFF
-	TRBJ2-3	TRBV2	TGTGCCAGCAGTGTCCGGGGAGACGGCACAGATACGCAGTATTTT	CASSVRGDGTDTQYF
-	TRBJ2-1	TRBV12-5	TGTGCTAGTGGCAGAGGGCTGGAGCAGTTCTTC	CASGRGLEQFF
-	TRBJ2-7	TRBV27	TGTGCCAGCAGTTTAAAAGGTGCAGGGCTTTTCGAGCAGTACTTC	CASSLKGAGLFEQYF
TRBD1	TRBJ1-5	TRBV19	TGTGCCAGTAGTCCATTGGGACAGCTTAACAATCAGCCCCAGCATTTT	CASSPLGQLNNQPQHF
-	TRBJ1-5	TRBV4-2	TGTGCCAGCAGCCAAGAGGTTTTTTGGGCAGTTGATCAGCCCCAGCATTTT	CASSQEVFWAVDQPQHF
TRBD1	TRBJ2-5	TRBV5-4	TGTGCCAGCAGCTTTTATGACAGGGGGCCTGAGACCCAGTACTTC	CASSFYDRGPETQYF
TRBD2	TRBJ2-5	TRBV5-1	TGCGCCAGCAGCTATTCCGGGACTAGCGGGAGGGGAGAGACCCAGTACTTC	CASSYSGTSGRGETQYF
TRBD1	TRBJ1-6	TRBV2	TGTGCCAGCAGAGAAGGACAGGGAAATTCACCCCTCCACTTT	CASREGQGNSPLHF
TRBD1	TRBJ1-3	TRBV28	TGTGCCAGCACTCCCACTCTGGGACAGATCTCTGGAAACACCATATATTTT	CASTPTLGQISGNTIYF
TRBD2	TRBJ2-2	TRBV2	TGTGCCAGCAGCGCCTCTAGCGGGGACACCGGGGAGCTGTTTTTT	CASSASSGDTGELFF
-	TRBJ1-4	TRBV21-1	TGTGCCAGCAGTCGGACAGGGAGGAAAAAACTGTTTTTT	CASSRTGRKKLFF
TRBD1	TRBJ1-5	TRBV27	TGTGCCAGCAGTGTGAGCGGGACAGGGGGCCAGCCCCAGCATTTT	CASSVSGTGGQPQHF
TRBD1	TRBJ2-7	TRBV18	TGTGCCAGCTCCCCAGAGACAGGGCCCGGGGAGCAGTACTTC	CASSPETGPGEQYF